The 22 T cell receptor beta chains reported below all come from one sample, sequenced in a study of T-cell memory formation after mild COVID-19. TCRdb processed the 5' RACE reads anew with MiXCR; each CDR3 protein has one entry. The table lists about 420,000 distinct CDR3 sequences, 20% to 30% of them singletons. Input material: PBMCs or a T cell subset sorted from them (not recorded which). These receptors all come from an adult woman who had mild COVID-19 (a few samples of this study predate the infection). Cell type and time point are not known.

V usage is TRBV7-9 and J usage is TRBJ2-3, with D perhaps matching TRBD1 (6 bases). The CDR3 loop spans 15 amino acids. CDR1 and CDR2 from the germline V gene are SEHNR and FQNEAQ (reference sequence). The ends were cut back, 5 bases at V and 1 base at J, with 13 bases in the middle. The CDR3 nucleotides read TGTGCCAGCAGCACGCTGACAGGAGGCACAGATACGCAGTATTTT. It is translated as CASSTLTGGTDTQYF.

The genes are TRBV5-1 and TRBJ2-7; tentative D call: TRBD1 (6 bases). V lost 0 bases, J lost 1 base, and 11 bases lay in between. There are 15 residues in the CDR3. CDR1 and CDR2 (germline): SGHRS, YFSETQ. As DNA, the CDR3 is TGCGCCAGCAGCTTGGAACCAGGGGTTTCCTACGAGCAGTACTTC. It yields the protein CASSLEPGVSYEQYF.

This clonotype has only a few counts. The rearrangement links TRBV12-3 or TRBV12-4 to TRBJ2-5; no clear D gene. Trimming took off 3 bases at V and 5 bases at J, with 7 bases between the two ends. The CDR3 spans 12 residues. For the CDR3, the DNA is TGTGCCAGCAGTTTTGCCGGGGAGACCCAGTACTTC. This gives the protein CASSFAGETQYF.

This clonotype was seen more than once but under ten times. The V gene is TRBV4-3, the J gene TRBJ1-1, with 8 positions matching TRBD1. J gave up 4 bases and V 5 bases, and 9 bases lay outside the gene matches. The CDR3 covers 15 residues. From germline, CDR1 is LGHNA and CDR2 YSLEER. The DNA for the CDR3 is TGCGCCAGCAGCGAAAGGACAGGGTCGATCACTGAAGCTTTCTTT. Protein sequence: CASSERTGSITEAFF.

The chain uses TRBV7-8 and TRBJ2-7; the match to TRBD1 covers 9 bases. The length of the CDR3 is 15 residues. V lost 5 bases, J lost 0 bases, and 5 bases stayed unmatched. Germline V CDR1 and CDR2: SGHVS, FQNEAQ. CDR3 sequence reads: CASSPRDRASYEQYF. CDR3 nucleotides: TGTGCCAGCAGCCCTCGGGACAGGGCCTCCTACGAGCAGTACTTC.

This sequence joins TRBV6-2 or TRBV6-3 and TRBJ1-2; D may be TRBD1 (6 bases). V lost 8 bases to trimming and J lost 4 bases, with 23 bases between them. This CDR3 contains 16 residues. CDR1 and CDR2 (germline): MNHEY, SVGEGT. CDR3 protein: CASGPPPPGQLYGYTF. The CDR3, as DNA: TGTGCCAGCGGACCTCCACCCCCAGGACAGCTCTATGGCTACACCTTC.

The count of this clonotype is one. The chain is built from TRBV4-2 and TRBJ2-2; D might be TRBD1 (5 bases). The CDR3 is 17 amino acids. Germline-derived CDR1 and CDR2 are LGHNA and YNFKEQ. The V end lost 2 bases, the J end lost 2 bases, and 15 bases lay between the germline ends. The CDR3 DNA reads as TGTGCCAGCAGCCAACTACCTACAGGTTCTAACACCGGGGAGCTGTTTTTT. Encoded protein: CASSQLPTGSNTGELFF.

The rearrangement joins TRBV27 to TRBJ2-4; no firm D call. The CDR3 length is 19 residues. CDR1 and CDR2 (germline): MNHEY, SMNVEV (reference sequence). V dropped 7 bases and J dropped 7 bases, with 32 bases sitting between them. The CDR3 here is CASKPLATARGGQRNIQYF. The CDR3, as DNA: TGTGCCAGCAAACCCCTCGCGACCGCGCGCGGCGGTCAAAGGAACATTCAGTACTTC.

This clonotype was detected a few times. The V and J genes are TRBV7-9 and TRBJ2-1, with 9 positions matching TRBD2. The germline CDR1 and CDR2 sequences are SEHNR and FQNEAQ (reference sequence). The CDR3 length is 15 residues. V lost 11 bases and J lost 7; bases outside the gene matches: 15. Here the CDR3 DNA reads TGTGCCGTTAAGGCCAGCGGGGGGCCAGATAATGAGCAGTTCTTC. Residues: CAVKASGGPDNEQFF.

This clonotype was observed a handful of times. This chain connects TRBV6-6 to TRBJ2-7; 7 positions agree with TRBD2. CDR1 MNHNY and CDR2 SVGAGI come from the germline V gene (reference sequence). V was pared by 2 bases and J by 5 bases, with 9 bases of the junction left unmatched. The CDR3 totals 15 residues. CDR3 sequence reads: CASSYIRGVVHEQYF. The DNA for the CDR3 is TGTGCCAGCAGTTACATCCGGGGGGTCGTTCACGAGCAGTACTTC.

The chain joins TRBV4-2 to TRBJ2-5; D might be TRBD2 (5 bases). CDR1 LGHNA and CDR2 YNFKEQ come from the germline V gene. This CDR3 comprises 17 residues. V gave up 4 bases and J gave up 3 bases, with 21 bases separating them. The CDR3: CASSRSSRADFEETQYF. CDR3 nucleotides: TGTGCCAGCAGCCGATCGAGCCGGGCGGACTTCGAAGAGACCCAGTACTTC.

CDR3 sequence: CASSTDPGGEETQYF. The CDR3, as DNA: TGCGCCAGCAGCACAGACCCAGGGGGGGAGGAGACCCAGTACTTC. This chain links TRBV4-1 with TRBJ2-5, with D possibly being TRBD1 or TRBD2 (7 bases each). Between the trimmed V and J ends, which lost 5 bases and 5 bases, there was a span of 18 bases. Per germline, CDR1 MGHRA and CDR2 YSYEKL. CDR3 size: 15 residues.

The chain links TRBV12-3 or TRBV12-4 to TRBJ2-1; the D gene could be TRBD1 or TRBD2 (5 bases each). The CDR3 is made up of 15 amino acids. Trimming left V 10 bases short and J 6 bases short, with 22 bases between. For the CDR3, the DNA is TGTGCCATCAGAGGGGCGTTTGGAATCGGCAATGAGCAGTTCTTC. Protein sequence: CAIRGAFGIGNEQFF.

J is TRBJ2-5 and V is TRBV25-1; TRBD1 is a possible D gene (6 bases). Trimming cost V 4 bases and J 1 base, with 13 bases left between them. The CDR3 consists of 15 residues. Germline lookup yields CDR1 MGHDK and CDR2 SYGVNS. The CDR3 loop reads CASSGPGHLQETQYF. The CDR3 bases are TGTGCCAGCAGTGGGCCGGGACACCTCCAAGAGACCCAGTACTTC.

This clonotype was seen more than once but under ten times. The chain uses TRBV4-1 and TRBJ1-2; D uncertain. Trimming cost V 0 bases and J 4 bases, with 12 bases left between them. The germline V gene has CDR1 MGHRA and CDR2 YSYEKL. The CDR3 length is 15 residues. In nucleotides, the CDR3 is TGCGCCAGCAGCCAAGATTGGGTCCCTGGCTATGGCTACACCTTC. Protein: CASSQDWVPGYGYTF.

The chain links TRBV25-1 to TRBJ1-5, with D unresolved. The length of the CDR3 is 14 residues. V was cut by 5 bases and J by 3 bases, with 11 bases left in between. Germline lookup yields CDR1 MGHDK and CDR2 SYGVNS. The CDR3: CASSRAGPNQPQHF. Here the CDR3 DNA reads TGTGCCAGCAGTCGAGCAGGCCCCAATCAGCCCCAGCATTTT.

This clonotype was counted a single time. CDR3 nucleotides: TGCGCCAGCAGCCAAGCCTTGCGGGACAGGGCCGAAGAGACCCAGTACTTC. Residues: CASSQALRDRAEETQYF. The rearrangement joins TRBV4-1 to TRBJ2-5, with 9 bases that match TRBD1. Germline V lookup: CDR1 MGHRA, CDR2 YSYEKL. CDR3 length: 17 residues. With 1 base clipped from V and 3 bases from J, the junction kept 9 bases outside the gene matches.

V gene TRBV2 combines with J gene TRBJ2-5; 8 bases map to TRBD1. The length of the CDR3 is 14 residues. V shed 5 bases, J shed 5 bases, and the junction held 7 bases outside the gene matches. The germline V gene encodes CDR1 SNHLY and CDR2 FYNNEI. Here the CDR3 DNA reads TGTGCCAGCAGTACCGGACAGGGCTTGGAGACCCAGTACTTC. Translation gives CASSTGQGLETQYF.

The chain links TRBV6-6 to TRBJ2-1; 7 bases map to TRBD2. From germline, CDR1 is MNHNY and CDR2 SVGAGI (reference sequence). This CDR3 comprises 12 residues. With V trimmed by 6 bases and J by 8 bases, 4 bases remained unmatched. CDR3 sequence: CASRPGLHEQFF. The CDR3 bases are TGTGCCAGCAGACCGGGACTACATGAGCAGTTCTTC.

This clonotype was seen many times. The chain uses TRBV24-1 and TRBJ2-1, with 11 nucleotides matching TRBD2. V lost 3 bases and J lost 7; bases outside the gene matches: 7. The germline V gene encodes CDR1 KGHDR and CDR2 SFDVKD. The CDR3 is 16 residues long. The CDR3 nucleotides are TGTGCCACCAGTGATCTTAGCGGGGGGGCGGGTAATGAGCAGTTCTTC. Translated: CATSDLSGGAGNEQFF.

The chain uses TRBV10-3 and TRBJ2-1; 7 bases agree with TRBD1. CDR3 length equals 18 residues. V lost 2 bases to trimming and J lost 0 bases; unmatched junction nucleotides: 10. CDR1 and CDR2 (germline): ENHRY, SYGVKD. The CDR3 sequence: CAISEGQGVSSSYNEQFF. The CDR3 region has the DNA TGTGCCATCAGTGAGGGGCAGGGGGTATCCAGCTCCTACAATGAGCAGTTCTTC.

This clonotype has only a few counts. V usage is TRBV2 and J usage is TRBJ2-3; the D call may be TRBD1 or TRBD2 (5 bases each). The CDR3 consists of 14 residues. Germline CDR1 and CDR2: SNHLY and FYNNEI. V was shortened by 9 bases and J by 2 bases, with 15 bases between the two germline ends. CDR3 in DNA: TGTGCCAGGACGGGGCGGCAGGACACAGATACGCAGTATTTT. Translated, it gives CARTGRQDTDTQYF.